This TCR beta chain was documented in a study of cytomegalovirus exposure and HLA in healthy donors. Study context: Early release data held about 85 million unique TCRs from HLA-typed donors. Study-level results: Specificity for CMV antigens was confirmed in vitro for a few of the CMV-associated chains. As a later analysis showed, a missense DCLRE1C variant was linked to trimming of TCR beta V- and J-genes.

The ends lost 0 bases at V and 2 bases at J; junction bases unmatched: 2. The CDR3 length is 15 residues. CDR1 and CDR2 (germline): LGHNA, YSLEER. 13 Jbeta primers and 60 Vbeta primers were used for the PCR. Per the original data handling: Counted up in a later analysis, unique TCR beta chains came to some 82 million, with about 9.9 million shared. Sequenced by immunoSEQ multiplex PCR; TCRdb stores in-frame clones only, minus some. From that table come the V and J calls and clone size; the DNA was used to work out D and trimming. This sample has around 130,000 clones, with roughly 72% found just once. With regard to this clone: Antigen unknown.

J is TRBJ2-3 and V is TRBV4-3, with 7 bases matching TRBD2. The clonotype originates from a woman in her fifties or sixties in good health and CMV-seronegative. Sample: PBMCs. The CDR3 DNA sequence: TGCGCCAGCAGCCAAGATCGGGGGGACACAGATACGCAGTATTTT. It translates to CASSQDRGDTDTQYF.